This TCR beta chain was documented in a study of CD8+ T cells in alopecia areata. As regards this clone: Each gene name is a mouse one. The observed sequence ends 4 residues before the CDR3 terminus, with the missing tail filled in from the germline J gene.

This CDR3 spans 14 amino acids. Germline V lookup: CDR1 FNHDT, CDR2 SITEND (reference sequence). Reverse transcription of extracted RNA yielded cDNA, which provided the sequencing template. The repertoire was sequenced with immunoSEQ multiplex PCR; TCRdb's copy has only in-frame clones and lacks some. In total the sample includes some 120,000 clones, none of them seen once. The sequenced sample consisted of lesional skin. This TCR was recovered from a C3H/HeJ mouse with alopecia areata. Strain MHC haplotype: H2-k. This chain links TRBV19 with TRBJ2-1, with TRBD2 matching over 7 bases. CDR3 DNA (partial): TGTGCCAGCAGTATAGCGGGGGGGGAAGCT. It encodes CASSIAGGEA. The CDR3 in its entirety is CASSIAGGEAEQFF. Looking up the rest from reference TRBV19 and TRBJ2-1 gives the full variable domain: GGIITQTPKFLIGQEGQKLTLKCQQNFNHDTMYWYRQDSGKGLRLIYYSITENDLQKGDLSEGYDASREKKSSFSLTVTSAQKNEMAVFLCASSIAGGEAEQFFGPGTRLTVL.